This T cell receptor beta chain came from a study of blood T cell repertoires in COVID-19. Study-level background: Some COVID-19 samples were acute and others convalescent; all came from the United States, Italy and Spain. PBMCs, B-cell-depleted T cells, or T cells provided the cDNA or gDNA that made up the material.

The Seattle site enrolled patients during active infection and followed them longitudinally. This CDR3 has 13 amino acids. Per the germline V gene, CDR1 is SGHDT and CDR2 is YYEEEE. The V and J ends lost 4 bases and 5 bases, in that order; junction bases with no gene match: 5. In the authors' methods: Estimates of nucleated cell counts were drawn from the amplification of reference gene primers. Produced via immunoSEQ multiplex PCR; TCRdb's table is partial and in-frame only. V, J and clone size reflect that table, while D and trimming were determined from the DNA. The sample lists approximately 290,000 clones; roughly 92% were seen once.

Sequenced: peripheral blood. The J gene is TRBJ1-1, the V gene TRBV5-6, with 7 bases lining up with TRBD1. The source is a woman aged 25-40 years with COVID-19, enrolled during active disease. CDR3 nucleotides: TGTGCCAGCAGCCCCTCAGGGGGGACTGAAGCTTTCTTT. This sequence encodes CASSPSGGTEAFF.